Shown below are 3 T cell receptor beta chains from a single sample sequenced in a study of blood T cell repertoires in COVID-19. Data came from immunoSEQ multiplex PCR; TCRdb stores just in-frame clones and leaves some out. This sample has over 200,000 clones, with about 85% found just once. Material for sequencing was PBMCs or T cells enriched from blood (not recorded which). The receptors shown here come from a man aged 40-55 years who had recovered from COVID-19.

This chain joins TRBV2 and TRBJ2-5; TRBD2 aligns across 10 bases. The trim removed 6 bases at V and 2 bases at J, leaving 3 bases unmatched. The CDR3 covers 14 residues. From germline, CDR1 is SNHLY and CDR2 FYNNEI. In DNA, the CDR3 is TGTGCCAGCAGGGAGCGGGAGGGACAAGAGACCCAGTACTTC. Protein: CASREREGQETQYF. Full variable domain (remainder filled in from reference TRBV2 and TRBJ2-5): EPEVTQTPSHQVTQMGQEVILRCVPISNHLYFYWYRQILGQKVEFLVSFYNNEISEKSEIFDDQFSVERPDGSNFTLKIRSTKLEDSAMYFCASREREGQETQYFGPGTRLLVL.

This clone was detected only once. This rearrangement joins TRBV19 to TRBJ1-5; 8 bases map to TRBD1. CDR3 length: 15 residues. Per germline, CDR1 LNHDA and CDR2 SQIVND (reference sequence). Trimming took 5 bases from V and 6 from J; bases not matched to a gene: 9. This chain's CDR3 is CASSARTGNGQPQHF. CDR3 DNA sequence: TGTGCCAGTAGTGCCCGGACAGGGAACGGTCAGCCCCAGCATTTT.

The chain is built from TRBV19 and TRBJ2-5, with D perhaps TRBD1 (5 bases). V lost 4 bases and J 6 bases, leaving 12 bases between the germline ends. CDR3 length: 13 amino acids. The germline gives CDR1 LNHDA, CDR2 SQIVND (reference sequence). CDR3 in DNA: TGTGCCAGTAGTACAGGGCTTGCGAAGACCCAGTACTTC. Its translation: CASSTGLAKTQYF.